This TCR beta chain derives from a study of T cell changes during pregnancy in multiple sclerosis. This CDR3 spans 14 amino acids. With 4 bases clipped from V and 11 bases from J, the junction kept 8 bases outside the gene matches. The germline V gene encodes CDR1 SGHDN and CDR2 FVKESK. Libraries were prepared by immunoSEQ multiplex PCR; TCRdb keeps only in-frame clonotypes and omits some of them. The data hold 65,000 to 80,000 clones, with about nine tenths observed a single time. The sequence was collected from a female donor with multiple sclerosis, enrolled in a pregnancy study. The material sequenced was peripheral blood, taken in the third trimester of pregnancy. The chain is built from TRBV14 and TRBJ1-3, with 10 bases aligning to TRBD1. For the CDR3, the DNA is TGTGCCAGCAGCCGGACAGGGGGAATTACCTCCATATATTTT. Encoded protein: CASSRTGGITSIYF.